These 16 T cell receptor beta chains originate from one sample sequenced in a study of blood T cells in healthy people across ages. A J-beta primer mix and a sample-barcoded 5' primer were used in a second PCR of roughly 7 to 12 cycles. TCRdb reanalysed the 5' RACE reads using MiXCR and keeps one entry per CDR3 protein. The data contain some 890,000 distinct CDR3 sequences, approximately 32% of them seen just once; the ten biggest clones take up about 10%. This same sample was also part of a study on T cells of mothers and their children.

The sequenced sample was blood. These receptors originate from a woman aged 40 to 50 in good health.

This clonotype showed up just a few times. The CDR3 is CASSLGGGEGVQFF. The CDR3 DNA sequence: TGCGCCAGCAGCTTGGGCGGGGGGGAAGGAGTGCAGTTCTTC. This sequence joins TRBV5-1 and TRBJ2-1; TRBD2 matches at 9 bases. Per the germline V gene, CDR1 is SGHRS and CDR2 is YFSETQ. This CDR3 has 14 residues. The trim removed 0 bases at V and 12 bases at J, leaving 7 bases unmatched. Full variable domain (rest looked up from reference TRBV5-1 and TRBJ2-1): KAGVTQTPRYLIKTRGQQVTLSCSPISGHRSVSWYQQTPGQGLQFLFEYFSETQRNKGNFPGRFSGRQFSNSRSEMNVSTLELGDSALYLCASSLGGGEGVQFFGPGTRLTVL.

The chain couples TRBV9 to TRBJ2-2; D call uncertain. V was trimmed by 0 bases and J by 1 base, leaving 10 bases between them. This CDR3 has 16 amino acids. Germline V gives CDR1 SGDLS, CDR2 YYNGEE. The CDR3 DNA follows: TGTGCCAGCAGCGTAGTCGGCGGCCGGAACACCGGGGAGCTGTTTTTT. Translated, it gives CASSVVGGRNTGELFF. Variable domain in full (rest from reference TRBV9 and TRBJ2-2): DSGVTQTPKHLITATGQRVTLRCSPRSGDLSVYWYQQSLDQGLQFLIQYYNGEERAKGNILERFSAQQFPDLHSELNLSSLELGDSALYFCASSVVGGRNTGELFFGEGSRLTVL.

Remarks on this clonotype: An end of the junction differs from the germline gene, which may be a read error. This chain connects TRBV4-2 to TRBJ2-3; 8 bases match TRBD2. CDR3 length: 15 amino acids. CDR1 LGHNA and CDR2 YNFKEQ come from the germline V gene. As DNA, the CDR3 is TGTGCCAACAGCCGTATGCGGGGGGTCTCAGATACGCAGTATTTT. This translates into CANSRMRGVSDTQYF.

The sample holds a few counts of this clonotype. V gene TRBV20-1 combines with J gene TRBJ1-5, with 7 bases matching TRBD1. Germline values: CDR1 DFQATT, CDR2 SNEGSKA (reference sequence). The CDR3 contains 14 residues. With V trimmed by 5 bases and J by 7 bases, 11 bases remained unmatched. The CDR3 region is CSACLQGPWQPQHF. In DNA, the CDR3 is TGCAGTGCTTGTTTACAGGGGCCGTGGCAGCCCCAGCATTTT.

A few counts support this clonotype. The CDR3 protein is CASSQQGQHMNTEAFF. CDR3 coding DNA: TGTGCCAGCAGCCAACAGGGACAGCACATGAACACTGAAGCTTTCTTT. The rearrangement links TRBV7-2 to TRBJ1-1, with 7 bases aligning to TRBD1. The junction had 9 bases not matched to a gene; V was cut back by 5 bases and J by 0 bases. Germline loops: CDR1 SGHTA, CDR2 FQGNSA. This CDR3 contains 16 residues.

The chain is built from TRBV7-2 and TRBJ2-1, with a weak D call TRBD1 (5 bases). The J call is doubtful: the DNA matches TRBJ2-7 better. Germline values: CDR1 SGHTA, CDR2 FQGNSA. The CDR3 is 14 amino acids. The CDR3 nucleotides read TGTGCCAGCAGCTCTAGACAGTCTAACAATGAGCAGTACTTC. Translation: CASSSRQSNNEQYF.

The chain is built from TRBV6-2 or TRBV6-3 and TRBJ1-1; D unresolved. The CDR3 runs 14 residues. V lost 4 bases to trimming and J lost 5 bases, with 14 bases between them. Germline-derived CDR1 and CDR2 are MNHEY and SVGEGT. The CDR3 DNA reads as TGTGCCAGCAGTTGGACCGTCGAAGGAACTGAAGCTTTCTTT. Amino acid sequence: CASSWTVEGTEAFF.

This clonotype was observed many times. The gene calls are TRBV10-3 and TRBJ1-2; D is ambiguous. The V and J ends lost 2 bases and 5 bases respectively, with 9 bases between them. The CDR3 has 13 amino acids. Per the germline V gene, CDR1 is ENHRY and CDR2 is SYGVKD. As DNA, the CDR3 is TGTGCCATCAGTGAGGGCCCGGCTTATGGCTACACCTTC. As protein: CAISEGPAYGYTF.

This clonotype has only a few counts. V is TRBV28 and J is TRBJ1-2; D unclear. Germline CDR1 MDHEN, CDR2 SYDVKM. Trimming left V 4 bases short and J 7 bases short, with 7 bases between. The CDR3 runs to 11 residues. CDR3 region: CASSSAAGYTF. CDR3 DNA sequence: TGTGCCAGCAGTTCGGCTGCTGGCTACACCTTC.

The table lists this clonotype with many counts. The chain links TRBV7-2 to TRBJ1-4; a weak D match, TRBD1 (6 bases). V lost 1 base and J 8 bases, leaving 8 bases between the germline ends. Germline V gene sequence: CDR1 SGHTA, CDR2 FQGNSA. CDR3 size: 13 residues. The chain's CDR3 is CASSLDREEKLFF. DNA for the CDR3: TGTGCCAGCAGCTTAGACAGGGAAGAAAAACTGTTTTTT.

This clonotype was counted ten times or more. The V and J genes are TRBV7-9 and TRBJ1-1; D possibly corresponds to TRBD1 (5 bases). V lost 8 bases to trimming and J lost 2 bases, with 18 bases between them. In germline, CDR1 is SEHNR, CDR2 FQNEAQ (reference sequence). The CDR3 is made up of 15 amino acids. CDR3 in amino acids: CASGGFPTHNTEAFF. For the CDR3, the DNA is TGTGCCAGCGGGGGGTTCCCCACTCATAACACTGAAGCTTTCTTT.

This clonotype was recorded at least ten times. The V gene is TRBV7-2, the J gene TRBJ2-3, with D perhaps matching TRBD2 (6 bases). This CDR3 is built from 12 residues. Trimming stripped 5 bases from V and 14 bases from J, with 17 bases between. Germline assignment: CDR1 SGHTA and CDR2 FQGNSA. This CDR3 reads CASSLGTPPVYF. Written as DNA, the CDR3 is TGTGCCAGCAGCCTCGGGACTCCACCCGTGTATTTT.

The chain uses TRBV6-5 and TRBJ2-3; TRBD2 is a possible D gene (6 bases). The CDR3 is 15 amino acids. Deletions cut 6 bases from V and 5 bases from J, with 18 bases between. Germline lookup yields CDR1 MNHEY and CDR2 SVGAGI. The CDR3 sequence is CASRPRDLRGDTQYF. The CDR3 DNA is TGTGCCAGCAGACCTCGAGACCTGCGGGGAGATACGCAGTATTTT.

Concerning this clonotype: This clone may be a read error of a much larger clone one base away. The chain couples TRBV3-1 to TRBJ2-1; D may be TRBD1 (6 bases). The CDR3 is 13 amino acids. Germline V CDR1 and CDR2: LGHDT, YNNKEL (reference sequence). CDR3 loop: CARSHYRDNEQFF. The CDR3 DNA follows: TGTGCCCGCAGCCACTACAGGGACAATGAGCAGTTCTTC.

In its sample, this clonotype was seen a few times. V and J are TRBV27 and TRBJ1-1, with D uncertain. Germline V CDR1 and CDR2: MNHEY, SMNVEV (reference sequence). The V and J ends lost 3 bases and 7 bases respectively, with 12 bases between them. The CDR3 covers 13 residues. The CDR3 region has the DNA TGTGCCAGCAGTTTTTCCTGGGTGGGTGAAGCTTTCTTT. Translating gives CASSFSWVGEAFF.

This clonotype was seen repeatedly, ten times or more. The chain joins TRBV20-1 to TRBJ2-7; the D gene is possibly TRBD2 (5 bases). The CDR3 is 14 residues long. The V end lost 6 bases, the J end lost 0 bases, and 15 bases lay between the germline ends. Germline V lookup: CDR1 DFQATT, CDR2 SNEGSKA (reference sequence). CDR3 DNA sequence: TGCAGTGCCCCGAGGGTTCGGAGCTCCTACGAGCAGTACTTC. It encodes CSAPRVRSSYEQYF.